These 15 T cell receptor beta chains share one sample of origin, sequenced in a study of beta chain features in type 1 diabetes. The authors reverse transcribed all of the isolated RNA, so sequencing captured expressed TCRB transcripts. Data came from immunoSEQ multiplex PCR; TCRdb stores just in-frame clones and leaves some out. The table records hundreds of thousands of clones, approximately 30% of them present only once. Source material: naive CD4+ T cells from blood. Every receptor here comes from a man between 18 and 35 years old in good health.

This clone appeared a few times. This CDR3 is also generated by other DNA sequences in the sample. V is TRBV18 and J is TRBJ2-1; D not certain. Germline V lookup: CDR1 KGHSH, CDR2 LQKENI. The length of the CDR3 is 12 residues. Deletions cut 1 base from V and 6 bases from J, with 4 bases between. This CDR3 is CASSPQGNEQFF. CDR3 sequence (DNA): TGTGCCAGCTCACCACAGGGCAATGAGCAGTTCTTC. The complete variable domain, with remaining parts taken from reference TRBV18 and TRBJ2-1, reads NAGVMQNPRHLVRRRGQEARLRCSPMKGHSHVYWYRQLPEEGLKFMVYLQKENIIDESGMPKERFSAEFPKEGPSILRIQQVVRGDSAAYFCASSPQGNEQFFGPGTRLTVL.

The rearrangement uses TRBV29-1 and TRBJ2-3, with a weak D call TRBD2 (6 bases). CDR1 is SQVTM and CDR2 is ANQGSEA in the germline V gene. The CDR3 has 16 amino acids. Deletions cut 4 bases from V and 5 bases from J, with 22 bases between. CDR3 nucleotides: TGCAGCGTTGGGGGAGGACGCCCAGATTTGTTAGATACGCAGTATTTT. This codes for CSVGGGRPDLLDTQYF.

For this clone: In the same sample, other DNA sequences code for this CDR3. V usage is TRBV9 and J usage is TRBJ2-7; D gene unclear. The CDR3 is 14 residues long. V lost 0 bases and J 1 base, leaving 8 bases between the germline ends. The V gene's germline CDR1 is SGDLS and CDR2 YYNGEE. In DNA, the CDR3 is TGTGCCAGCAGCGTAGCGTCCCAATCCTACGAGCAGTACTTC. It translates to CASSVASQSYEQYF. Using reference TRBV9 and TRBJ2-7 for the parts outside the CDR3, the full variable domain is DSGVTQTPKHLITATGQRVTLRCSPRSGDLSVYWYQQSLDQGLQFLIQYYNGEERAKGNILERFSAQQFPDLHSELNLSSLELGDSALYFCASSVASQSYEQYFGPGTRLTVT.

With respect to this clone: This sample includes further DNA sequences coding for the same CDR3. The chain links TRBV7-9 to TRBJ2-2; the D is unclear. Germline CDR1 and CDR2: SEHNR and FQNEAQ (reference sequence). Trimming cost V 4 bases and J 6 bases, with 0 bases left between them. The CDR3 is made up of 10 amino acids. CDR3 residues: CASSSGELFF. Written as DNA, the CDR3 is TGTGCCAGCAGCTCCGGGGAGCTGTTTTTT.

This clone was detected only a few times. The chain combines TRBV7-9 with TRBJ2-7; 7 bases are shared with TRBD1. The junction had 6 bases not matched to a gene; V was cut back by 4 bases and J by 0 bases. Germline V CDR1 and CDR2: SEHNR, FQNEAQ (reference sequence). This CDR3 has 15 residues. The chain's CDR3 is CASSSTGQSSYEQYF. CDR3 sequence (DNA): TGTGCCAGCAGCTCGACAGGGCAGAGCTCCTACGAGCAGTACTTC.

The gene calls are TRBV29-1 and TRBJ1-2; D perhaps matches TRBD1 (5 bases). With 6 bases removed from V and 3 bases from J, the gap between germline ends came to 23 bases. From germline, CDR1 is SQVTM and CDR2 ANQGSEA. This CDR3 is 16 amino acids long. CDR3 bases: TGCAGCGTGCCGGTTACTCAGGGAGGGTTGGACTATGGCTACACCTTC. Protein sequence: CSVPVTQGGLDYGYTF.

This clone came up a few times. The chain uses TRBV30 and TRBJ2-7, with 11 nucleotides matching TRBD2. The J segment lost 4 bases and the V segment lost 6 bases, leaving 5 bases of the junction unmatched. The germline V gene has CDR1 GTSNPN and CDR2 SVGIG (reference sequence). The CDR3 has 13 residues. The CDR3 is CACAGTSGYEQYF. The CDR3 DNA reads TGTGCCTGTGCCGGGACTAGCGGTTACGAGCAGTACTTC.

To note about this clone: Different DNA sequences within this sample yield the same CDR3. CDR3 sequence reads: CSVGETQYF. DNA for the CDR3: TGCAGCGTTGGAGAGACCCAGTACTTC. The chain uses TRBV29-1 and TRBJ2-5; no firm D call. CDR3 length: 9 amino acids. V gave up 4 bases and J gave up 4 bases, with 1 base separating them. The germline gives CDR1 SQVTM, CDR2 ANQGSEA.

This chain connects TRBV29-1 to TRBJ2-2; TRBD1 aligns across 7 bases. Looked up from germline, CDR1 is SQVTM and CDR2 is ANQGSEA. Germline trimming cut 6 bases from V and 6 bases from J; bases unmatched to any gene: 10. The length of the CDR3 is 14 residues. CDR3 region: CSVANRTGAGELFF. CDR3 coding DNA: TGCAGCGTCGCTAATAGGACAGGCGCCGGGGAGCTGTTTTTT.

The sample holds a few counts of this clone. The J gene is TRBJ2-1, the V gene TRBV7-9; D gene unclear. Trimming pared 4 bases from V and 9 bases from J, leaving 7 bases between. This CDR3 spans 11 amino acids. The germline CDR1 and CDR2 sequences are SEHNR and FQNEAQ (reference sequence). The CDR3 reads CASSYRGEQFF. In DNA form, the CDR3 reads TGTGCCAGCAGCTATCGCGGTGAGCAGTTCTTC.

J is TRBJ2-3 and V is TRBV30, with TRBD2 identical over 7 bases. Trimming took 3 bases from V and 6 from J; bases not matched to a gene: 3. CDR1 is GTSNPN, CDR2 SVGIG, per germline (reference sequence). The CDR3 loop spans 12 amino acids. CDR3 residues: CAWSLGGDTQYF. In DNA, the CDR3 is TGTGCCTGGAGCCTGGGGGGGGATACGCAGTATTTT.

The rearrangement uses TRBV29-1 and TRBJ1-4, with D possibly matching TRBD1 (6 bases). The CDR3 is made up of 14 amino acids. Trimming removed 0 bases from V and 8 bases from J, with 13 bases in between. Germline CDR1 SQVTM, CDR2 ANQGSEA. CDR3 in DNA: TGCAGCGTTGAAGACCCTCAGGGGTGGGAAAAACTGTTTTTT. Translation gives CSVEDPQGWEKLFF.

This chain links TRBV9 with TRBJ2-1; either TRBD1 or TRBD2 may supply D (5 bases each). The ends were cut back, 6 bases at V and 0 bases at J, with 22 bases in the middle. Germline V gene data show CDR1 as SGDLS and CDR2 as YYNGEE. The CDR3 has 18 amino acids. This chain's CDR3 is CASNYGTGPDTSYNEQFF. The CDR3 bases are TGTGCCAGCAACTACGGGACGGGACCTGATACCTCCTACAATGAGCAGTTCTTC. Full variable domain (rest looked up from reference TRBV9 and TRBJ2-1): DSGVTQTPKHLITATGQRVTLRCSPRSGDLSVYWYQQSLDQGLQFLIQYYNGEERAKGNILERFSAQQFPDLHSELNLSSLELGDSALYFCASNYGTGPDTSYNEQFFGPGTRLTVL.

In its sample, this clone was seen a few times. The rearrangement uses TRBV7-6 and TRBJ2-1; TRBD2 aligns across 10 bases. Unmatched junction bases numbered 8, after V lost 3 bases and J lost 9 bases. Germline assignment: CDR1 SGHVS and CDR2 FNYEAQ. This CDR3 contains 15 residues. The CDR3 is CASSLVAGGGSEQFF. CDR3 coding DNA: TGTGCCAGCAGCTTGGTAGCGGGAGGAGGTAGTGAGCAGTTCTTC.

CDR3 sequence: CASSPRTDSYEQYF. The CDR3 coding sequence is TGCGCCAGCAGCCCACGGACAGACTCCTACGAGCAGTACTTC. The rearrangement uses TRBV5-1 and TRBJ2-7; a possible D gene is TRBD1 (6 bases). Per germline, CDR1 SGHRS and CDR2 YFSETQ. The V end lost 4 bases, the J end lost 0 bases, and 11 bases lay between the germline ends. The CDR3 contains 14 residues.